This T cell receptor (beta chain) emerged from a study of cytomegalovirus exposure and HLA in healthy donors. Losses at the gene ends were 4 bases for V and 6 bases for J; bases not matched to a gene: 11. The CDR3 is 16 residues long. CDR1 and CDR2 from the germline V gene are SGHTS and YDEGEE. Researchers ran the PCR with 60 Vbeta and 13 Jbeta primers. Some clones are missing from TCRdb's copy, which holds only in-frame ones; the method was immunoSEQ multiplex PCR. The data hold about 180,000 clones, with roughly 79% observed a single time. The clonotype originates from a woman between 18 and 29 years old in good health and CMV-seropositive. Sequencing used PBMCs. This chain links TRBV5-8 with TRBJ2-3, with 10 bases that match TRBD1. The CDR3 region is CASSPRGTGEIDTQYF. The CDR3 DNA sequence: TGTGCCAGCAGCCCCCGAGGGACAGGGGAAATTGATACGCAGTATTTT.